This T cell receptor (beta chain) stems from a study of cytomegalovirus exposure and HLA in healthy donors. General observations from the study: The classifier reportedly diagnosed cytomegalovirus status with high sensitivity and specificity. CMV serostatus was the only recorded immune exposure for donors.

This CDR3 has 14 amino acids. Germline-derived CDR1 and CDR2 are SNHLY and FYNNEI. After removal of 4 bases from V and 4 bases from J, the junction contained 1 base not matched to a gene. Healthy people donating bone marrow made up the donors. PCR amplification relied on 60 Vbeta primers (plus 13 Jbeta primers). Clones were read by immunoSEQ multiplex PCR, and TCRdb kept only the in-frame ones, dropping some. The sample table includes about 99,000 clones. Comment on this clone: The antigen is not known.

The specimen sequenced was PBMCs. The sequence was collected from a man aged 35 to 55 in good health and CMV-seronegative. The rearrangement joins TRBV2 to TRBJ2-1, with 10 bases that match TRBD2. The CDR3 is CASSGTSGYNEQFF. The CDR3 coding sequence is TGTGCCAGCAGTGGGACTAGCGGTTACAATGAGCAGTTCTTC.